The sequence of this T cell receptor beta chain was determined in a study of T cells in Graves' hyperthyroidism and ophthalmopathy. Study findings and constraints: Before onset, by a median of approximately 5.9 months, the model predicted ophthalmopathy.

From RNA transcripts, TCR beta CDR3 regions were amplified. The TCR CDR3 first-round RT-PCR relied on the HTBI primer set. MiXCR, applied by TCRdb to the multiplex PCR reads, yields one record per CDR3 protein. The sample holds 250,000 to 300,000 distinct CDR3 sequences, 13% seen once. V was clipped by 3 bases and J by 4 bases, with 13 bases between them. The CDR3 length is 14 residues. Germline CDR1 is SGDLS and CDR2 is YYNGEE. This clonotype was detected ten times or more. What it binds is not known. V usage is TRBV9 and J usage is TRBJ1-2; D is possibly TRBD1 (6 bases). The clonotype comes from a woman between 25 and 40 years old with Graves' hyperthyroidism that later progressed to Graves' ophthalmopathy. Sequencing was done on a sample of blood. The CDR3 spells CASSGTGTLYGYTF. The DNA of the CDR3 is TGTGCCAGCAGCGGAACCGGGACACTCTATGGCTACACCTTC.